These 2 T cell receptor beta chains share one sample of origin, sequenced in a study of T-cell memory formation after mild COVID-19. MiXCR, applied by TCRdb to the 5' RACE reads, yields one record per CDR3 protein. The data hold around 390,000 distinct CDR3 sequences, with roughly 15% observed a single time. The sample was PBMCs or a T cell subset sorted from them (not recorded which). These receptor sequences come from a man aged 18 to 30 who had mild COVID-19 (a few samples of this study predate the infection). Cell type and time point are not known.

This clonotype turned up a few times. The CDR3 coding sequence is TGTGCCAGCAGCCTGACAGCTCTAGAGGGCACAGATACGCAGTATTTT. Its translation: CASSLTALEGTDTQYF. The V call is TRBV5-4, the J call TRBJ2-3; possibly TRBD1 for D (5 bases). V was shortened by 4 bases and J by 1 base, with 16 bases between the two germline ends. The CDR3 sequence is 16 residues long. CDR1 is SGHNT, CDR2 YYREEE, per germline (reference sequence).

The sample holds a few counts of this clonotype. V usage is TRBV24-1 and J usage is TRBJ1-5, with TRBD1 matching over 9 bases. Germline-derived CDR1 and CDR2 are KGHDR and SFDVKD. The CDR3 is 17 residues long. V gave up 4 bases and J gave up 7 bases; unmatched junction bases: 13. CDR3 nucleotide sequence: TGTGCCACCAGTGACCACCGGACAGGGGTCTACCTCCAGCCCCAGCATTTT. This translates into CATSDHRTGVYLQPQHF.